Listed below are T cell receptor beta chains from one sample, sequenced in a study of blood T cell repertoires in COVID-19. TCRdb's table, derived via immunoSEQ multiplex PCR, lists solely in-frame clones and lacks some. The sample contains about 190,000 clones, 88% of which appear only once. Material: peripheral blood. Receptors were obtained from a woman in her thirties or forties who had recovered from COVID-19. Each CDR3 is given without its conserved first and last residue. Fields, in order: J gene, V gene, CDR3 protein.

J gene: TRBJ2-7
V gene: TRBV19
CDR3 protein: ASSIAIGLAGAYEQY

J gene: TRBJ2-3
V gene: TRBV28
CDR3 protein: ASSQRAEVTDTQY

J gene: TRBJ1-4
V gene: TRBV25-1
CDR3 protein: ASSVGQVANEKLF

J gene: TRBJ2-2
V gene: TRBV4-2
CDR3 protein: ASSQELTSKGGELF

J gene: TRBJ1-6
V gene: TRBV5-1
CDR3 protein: ASSSDNSPLH

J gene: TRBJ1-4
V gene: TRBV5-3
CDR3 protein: ARSLGQGLF

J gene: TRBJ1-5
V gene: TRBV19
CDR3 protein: ASSSRAGGTGVSNQPQH

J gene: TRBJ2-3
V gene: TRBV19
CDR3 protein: ATSFGTHITDTQY

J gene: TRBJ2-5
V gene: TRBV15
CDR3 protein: ATSRDKGGIETQY

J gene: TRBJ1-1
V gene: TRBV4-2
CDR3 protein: ASSQAGETDTEAF

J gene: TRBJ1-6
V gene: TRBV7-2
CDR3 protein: ASSLKGDSPLH

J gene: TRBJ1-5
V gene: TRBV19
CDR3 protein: ASSHREGSNQPQH

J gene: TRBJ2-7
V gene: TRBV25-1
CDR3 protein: ASSESGTGTYEQY

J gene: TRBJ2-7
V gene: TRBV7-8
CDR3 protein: ASSPTGNPYEQY

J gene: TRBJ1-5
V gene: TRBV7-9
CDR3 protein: ASSLGGPNQPQH

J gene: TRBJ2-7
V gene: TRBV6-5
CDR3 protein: ASRLRGQDRDEQY

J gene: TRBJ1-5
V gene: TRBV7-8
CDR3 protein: ASSRGTGGSQPQH

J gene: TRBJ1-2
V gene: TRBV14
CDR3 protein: ASSQEYHSFNYGYT

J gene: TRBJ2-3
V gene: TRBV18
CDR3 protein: ASSPPIGGSTDTQY

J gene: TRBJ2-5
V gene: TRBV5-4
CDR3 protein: ASSPDSHQETQY

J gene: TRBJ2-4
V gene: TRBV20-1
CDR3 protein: SASREIQGRGGLGRNIQY

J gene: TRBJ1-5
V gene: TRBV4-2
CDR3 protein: ASSQEMSQPQH

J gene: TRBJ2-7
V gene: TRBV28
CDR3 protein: ASRGAGASDYEQY

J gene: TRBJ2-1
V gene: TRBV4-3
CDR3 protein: ASTKTSGGNEQF

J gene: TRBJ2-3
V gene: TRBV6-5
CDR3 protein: ASSFRQGTDTQY

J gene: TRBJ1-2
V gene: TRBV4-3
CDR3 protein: ASSQVIGQGDGYT

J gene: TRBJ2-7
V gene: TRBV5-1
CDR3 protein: ASSLSQGYEQY

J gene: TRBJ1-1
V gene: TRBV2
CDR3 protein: ATGGNTEAF

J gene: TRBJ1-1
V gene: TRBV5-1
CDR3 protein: ASSLEADGEEAF

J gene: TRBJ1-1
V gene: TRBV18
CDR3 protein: ASSPQGPSLTNTEAF

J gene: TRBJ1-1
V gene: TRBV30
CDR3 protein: AWRGGAEAF

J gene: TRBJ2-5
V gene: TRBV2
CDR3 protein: ASSPGGLAGGETQY

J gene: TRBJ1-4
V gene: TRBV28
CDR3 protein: ASSSTGGVEEKLF

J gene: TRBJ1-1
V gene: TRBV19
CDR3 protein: ASSTEAGLRVFTEAF

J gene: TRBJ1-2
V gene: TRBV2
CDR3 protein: ASIGDTGYT

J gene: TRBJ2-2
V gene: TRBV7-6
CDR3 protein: ASRKGQGSNTGELF

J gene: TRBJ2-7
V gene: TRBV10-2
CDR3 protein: ASRVRLAGAYEQY

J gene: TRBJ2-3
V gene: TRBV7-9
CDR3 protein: ASSPNPVVQTDTQY

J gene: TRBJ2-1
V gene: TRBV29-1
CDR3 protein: SVPTNRGLAYNEQF

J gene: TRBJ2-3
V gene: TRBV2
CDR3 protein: ASSAQSGRALDTQY

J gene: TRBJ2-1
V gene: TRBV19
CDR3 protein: ASSPTGGSYNEQF

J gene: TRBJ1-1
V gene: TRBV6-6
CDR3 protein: ASSYGGQGRTEAF

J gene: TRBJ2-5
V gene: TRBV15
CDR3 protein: ATSRDTDTSQETQY

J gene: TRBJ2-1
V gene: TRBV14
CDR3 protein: ASSQDGLTAYNEQF

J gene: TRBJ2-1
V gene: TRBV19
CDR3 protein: ASSIGSGTSVNEQF

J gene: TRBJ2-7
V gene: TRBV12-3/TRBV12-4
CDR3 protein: ASQGLGYEQY

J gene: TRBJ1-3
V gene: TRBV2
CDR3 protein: ASRGLEVNTIY

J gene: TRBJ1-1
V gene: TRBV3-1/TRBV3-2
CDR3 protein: ASSQAPVGTPEAF

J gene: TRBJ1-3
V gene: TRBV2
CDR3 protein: ASNLDRVGGNTIY

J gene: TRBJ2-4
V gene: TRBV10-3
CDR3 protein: AISHKREPGNIQY

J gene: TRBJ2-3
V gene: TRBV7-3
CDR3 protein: ASSPQGITDTQY

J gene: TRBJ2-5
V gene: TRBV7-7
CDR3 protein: ASSFATNQETQY